These 25 T cell receptor beta chains originate from one sample sequenced in a study of control samples from healthy donors and cancer patients. Libraries were prepared by immunoSEQ multiplex PCR; TCRdb keeps only in-frame clonotypes and omits some of them. The table has 150,000 to 200,000 clones, around 92% seen once. The sequencing input was blood. These receptors were taken from a woman in her twenties or thirties in good health.

V and J are TRBV10-3 and TRBJ1-4; D is ambiguous. Germline V gene lookup returns CDR1 ENHRY and CDR2 SYGVKD. The CDR3 runs 13 residues. Trimming pared 0 bases from V and 8 bases from J, leaving 7 bases between. CDR3 amino acids: CAISESTREKLFF. CDR3 bases: TGTGCCATCAGTGAGTCGACCCGGGAAAAACTGTTTTTT.

V usage is TRBV28 and J usage is TRBJ2-7; D might be TRBD2 (6 bases). The CDR3 runs 13 residues. Trimming shortened V by 4 bases and J by 0 bases, and 7 bases separated the two germline ends. Germline values: CDR1 MDHEN, CDR2 SYDVKM. CDR3 in amino acids: CASSSGSSYEQYF. Written as DNA, the CDR3 is TGTGCCAGCAGTTCCGGGAGCTCCTACGAGCAGTACTTC.

About this clone itself: Relative to the germline gene, one junction end is altered; a read error may explain this. Other DNA sequences in this sample translate to the same CDR3. V usage is TRBV7-6 and J usage is TRBJ2-3; the match to TRBD2 covers 10 bases. The CDR3 spans 14 residues. Germline V gene sequence: CDR1 SGHVS, CDR2 FNYEAQ. CDR3 DNA sequence: TGTGCCAGCAGCCTAGCGGGGGGCACAGATACGCAGTATTTT. This gives the protein CASSLAGGTDTQYF.

V is TRBV6-5 and J is TRBJ1-1; D not resolved. Trimming took off 0 bases at V and 0 bases at J, with 5 bases between the two ends. The germline gives CDR1 MNHEY, CDR2 SVGAGI. The CDR3 consists of 14 residues. As DNA, the CDR3 is TGTGCCAGCAGTTACTCGGGGTTGAACACTGAAGCTTTCTTT. This translates into CASSYSGLNTEAFF.

The chain is built from TRBV15 and TRBJ1-2, with a tentative D call TRBD1 (6 bases). Between the trimmed V and J ends, which lost 0 bases and 3 bases, there was a span of 11 bases. CDR3 length equals 15 residues. CDR1 is LNHNV, CDR2 YYDKDF, per germline (reference sequence). The CDR3 DNA sequence: TGTGCCACCAGCAGAGATCGGAGGGGGGACTATGGCTACACCTTC. It codes for CATSRDRRGDYGYTF. The full variable domain, completed using reference TRBV15 and TRBJ1-2, is DAMVIQNPRYQVTQFGKPVTLSCSQTLNHNVMYWYQQKSSQAPKLLFHYYDKDFNNEADTPDNFQSRRPNTSFCFLDIRSPGLGDTAMYLCATSRDRRGDYGYTFGSGTRLTVV.

The rearrangement uses TRBV4-1 and TRBJ1-4, with 10 bases fitting TRBD1. The CDR3 runs 15 residues. The germline V gene encodes CDR1 MGHRA and CDR2 YSYEKL. The V and J ends lost 1 base and 8 bases, in that order; junction bases with no gene match: 4. The CDR3 nucleotides read TGCGCCAGCAGCCAAGCCGGGACAGGGGTAGAAAAACTGTTTTTT. Protein sequence: CASSQAGTGVEKLFF.

The V and J genes are TRBV4-1 and TRBJ2-5; 10 bases fit TRBD2. Per the germline V gene, CDR1 is MGHRA and CDR2 is YSYEKL. Trimming cost V 3 bases and J 1 base; bases outside gene matches: 5. CDR3 size: 16 residues. The CDR3 region is CASSHGLADSQETQYF. CDR3 nucleotide sequence: TGCGCCAGCAGCCACGGACTAGCGGATTCCCAAGAGACCCAGTACTTC.

The chain carries TRBV2 and TRBJ1-1; D remains ambiguous. CDR3 length: 14 amino acids. V lost 6 bases, J lost 7 bases, and 18 bases lay in between. CDR1 and CDR2 (germline): SNHLY, FYNNEI. CDR3 region: CASRADEASLEAFF. For the CDR3, the DNA is TGTGCCAGCAGGGCCGACGAGGCCAGCCTTGAAGCTTTCTTT.

The chain carries TRBV11-2 and TRBJ2-5, with 11 bases aligning to TRBD2. The J segment lost 5 bases and the V segment lost 0 bases, leaving 5 bases of the junction unmatched. Looked up from germline, CDR1 is SGHAT and CDR2 is FQNNGV. The CDR3 runs 16 residues. In DNA, the CDR3 is TGTGCCAGCAGCTTAGAAATAGCGGGAGGGCGGGAGACCCAGTACTTC. Its translation: CASSLEIAGGRETQYF.

This chain links TRBV28 with TRBJ2-4; 8 bases align to TRBD1. CDR1 is MDHEN and CDR2 is SYDVKM in the germline V gene. The CDR3 is 15 amino acids. V dropped 2 bases and J dropped 6; count of bases not matched to a gene: 6. CDR3: CASSLPGQGGNIQYF. The CDR3 DNA reads as TGTGCCAGCAGTTTACCCGGACAGGGTGGAAACATTCAGTACTTC.

Remarks on this clone: One junction end disagrees with the germline gene, perhaps due to a read error. This sequence joins TRBV7-2 and TRBJ2-5; 13 bases fit TRBD2. This CDR3 contains 16 residues. Looked up from germline, CDR1 is SGHTA and CDR2 is FQGNSA. CDR3 region: CASTLGGLAGQETQYF. Here the CDR3 DNA reads TGTGCCAGCACCTTAGGGGGACTAGCGGGGCAAGAGACCCAGTACTTC.

V and J are TRBV18 and TRBJ1-2; 8 bases agree with TRBD1. The germline gives CDR1 KGHSH, CDR2 LQKENI. The CDR3 runs 13 residues. The trim removed 5 bases at V and 4 bases at J, leaving 3 bases unmatched. CDR3 amino acids: CASSTGTGYGYTF. In nucleotides, the CDR3 is TGTGCCAGCTCAACTGGGACAGGCTATGGCTACACCTTC.

V and J are TRBV10-1 and TRBJ2-1; 7 bases fit TRBD2. The germline CDR1 and CDR2 sequences are WNHNN and SYGVQD (reference sequence). This CDR3 has 13 amino acids. With V trimmed by 10 bases and J by 0 bases, 3 bases remained unmatched. The CDR3 is CATSGGSYNEQFF. CDR3 DNA sequence: TGCGCCACCTCGGGGGGCTCCTACAATGAGCAGTTCTTC.

The rearrangement joins TRBV19 to TRBJ2-2, with D maybe TRBD2 (5 bases). V was shortened by 1 base and J by 5 bases, with 11 bases between the two germline ends. There are 15 residues in the CDR3. Germline CDR1 LNHDA, CDR2 SQIVND (reference sequence). DNA for the CDR3: TGTGCCAGTAGTATAGTTCCCACTAGAACCGGGGAGCTGTTTTTT. It specifies CASSIVPTRTGELFF.

The chain couples TRBV23-1 to TRBJ1-1, with 7 bases aligning to TRBD1. TRBV23-1 is marked as an open reading frame, function uncertain. The CDR3 is 14 residues long. V dropped 2 bases and J dropped 3; count of bases not matched to a gene: 3. In DNA, the CDR3 is TGCGCCAGCAGTCAAAGGGGGCTGGACACTGAAGCTTTCTTT. It yields the protein CASSQRGLDTEAFF.

The gene calls are TRBV5-1 and TRBJ2-5; weak D call: TRBD1 (5 bases). Trimming took off 5 bases at V and 4 bases at J, with 6 bases between the two ends. The CDR3 length is 11 residues. The V gene's germline CDR1 is SGHRS and CDR2 YFSETQ. CDR3 protein: CASRTGETQYF. The CDR3 DNA is TGCGCCAGCAGAACAGGAGAGACCCAGTACTTC. The full variable domain, in which reference TRBV5-1 and TRBJ2-5 provide the parts outside the CDR3, is KAGVTQTPRYLIKTRGQQVTLSCSPISGHRSVSWYQQTPGQGLQFLFEYFSETQRNKGNFPGRFSGRQFSNSRSEMNVSTLELGDSALYLCASRTGETQYFGPGTRLLVL.

The chain recombines TRBV19 with TRBJ2-4; 9 bases are shared with TRBD1. The CDR3 is 15 residues long. V was pared by 3 bases and J by 8 bases, with 8 bases of the junction left unmatched. Germline V CDR1 and CDR2: LNHDA, SQIVND (reference sequence). In DNA form, the CDR3 reads TGTGCCAGTAGTATCTCGACAGGGGGGCGAGACATTCAGTACTTC. Protein product: CASSISTGGRDIQYF.

Details on this clone: Other nucleotide sequences in the sample specify the same CDR3. The V call is TRBV4-1, the J call TRBJ1-5; D is ambiguous. This CDR3 has 13 residues. Trimming took 1 base from V and 4 from J, leaving 5 bases between them. Germline assignment: CDR1 MGHRA and CDR2 YSYEKL. CDR3 in amino acids: CASSQVGNQPQHF. The CDR3 nucleotides read TGCGCCAGCAGCCAAGTGGGAAATCAGCCCCAGCATTTT.

The genes are TRBV5-6 and TRBJ2-7; D call uncertain. The ends were cut back, 2 bases at V and 4 bases at J, with 7 bases in the middle. The CDR3 spans 12 residues. CDR1 SGHDT and CDR2 YYEEEE come from the germline V gene. CDR3 coding DNA: TGTGCCAGCAGCTTAGCCAATTACGAGCAGTACTTC. This sequence encodes CASSLANYEQYF.

This chain joins TRBV3-1 (or the pseudogene TRBV3-2) and TRBJ2-5; unclear D gene. This CDR3 contains 13 residues. Trimming cost V 4 bases and J 4 bases, with 10 bases left between them. CDR1 is LGHDT, CDR2 YNNKEL, per germline (reference sequence). DNA for the CDR3: TGTGCCAGCAGCCCCCGGTGGGGAGAGACCCAGTACTTC. Its translation is CASSPRWGETQYF.

This clone was counted a single time. The rearrangement links TRBV6-5 to TRBJ2-7; 11 nucleotides agree with TRBD1. Germline V gene sequence: CDR1 MNHEY, CDR2 SVGAGI. CDR3 length: 15 residues. V lost 5 bases, J lost 0 bases, and 3 bases stayed unmatched. The CDR3, as DNA: TGTGCCAGCAGTCCCGGGACAGGGGGCTCCTACGAGCAGTACTTC. Amino acid sequence: CASSPGTGGSYEQYF.

The chain uses TRBV2 and TRBJ2-7; D may be TRBD1 (5 bases). The ends were cut back, 4 bases at V and 1 base at J, with 11 bases in the middle. There are 14 residues in the CDR3. Germline CDR1 SNHLY, CDR2 FYNNEI. The CDR3 nucleotides are TGTGCCAGCAGTGTGGGGCAGGGTTCCTACGAGCAGTACTTC. Translating gives CASSVGQGSYEQYF.

The count of this clone is one. The chain recombines TRBV7-8 with TRBJ2-7, with 9 bases lining up with TRBD1. Germline CDR1 reads SGHVS; CDR2 reads FQNEAQ. After removal of 5 bases from V and 0 bases from J, the junction contained 5 bases not matched to a gene. The CDR3 totals 15 residues. The CDR3 nucleotides read TGTGCCAGCAGCCCCGGGACAGGGAGCTCCTACGAGCAGTACTTC. Protein: CASSPGTGSSYEQYF.

This sequence joins TRBV3-1 (or the pseudogene TRBV3-2) and TRBJ2-1, with TRBD2 matching over 7 bases. The CDR3 length is 14 residues. CDR1 and CDR2 from the germline V gene are LGHDT and YNNKEL (reference sequence). Trimming removed 2 bases from V and 5 bases from J; junction bases left unmatched: 3. In DNA form, the CDR3 reads TGTGCCAGCAGCCAAAGGGCGGGGGACAATGAGCAGTTCTTC. As protein: CASSQRAGDNEQFF.

This clone appeared a few times. This chain links TRBV6-5 with TRBJ1-6; 7 bases map to TRBD1. The CDR3 runs 13 residues. Trimming took 2 bases from V and 11 from J; bases not matched to a gene: 3. The V gene's germline CDR1 is MNHEY and CDR2 SVGAGI. CDR3 bases: TGTGCCAGCAGTTACGACAGGGCAGCACCCCTCCACTTT. This gives the protein CASSYDRAAPLHF.